This T cell receptor beta chain was captured in a study of vaccination and CD4 T cells after COVID-19. Across the whole study: As a positive control, some control cultures were given a CEFX pool, while others were given an HIV-1 Nef pool or no peptide. Study results and caveats: Median SARS-CoV-2-reactive clonotype numbers went from 21 to 38; this increase was not significant. Spike mono-reactive clones accounted for 304 of the 307 vaccine-specific clones found in convalescent patients.

The J segment lost 5 bases and the V segment lost 4 bases, leaving 6 bases of the junction unmatched. The CDR3 loop spans 15 amino acids. Per the germline V gene, CDR1 is SGDLS and CDR2 is YYNGEE. Treatment described: approximately nine-day PBMC culture with coronavirus spike peptide pools or control peptides (ViraFEST assay). The table lists this clonotype with a few counts. What it recognizes is unknown. The assay that was used to sequence DNA from cultured CD4+ T cells was the Oncomine TCR Beta short-read assay. TCRdb reprocessed the PCR reads via MiXCR and lists one record per CDR3 protein. The sample records approximately 26,000 distinct CDR3 sequences, roughly two fifths being singletons.

This clonotype was sampled from a human donor who had recovered from COVID-19. The sample was CD4+ T cells from blood, cultured in vitro. The chain employs TRBV9 and TRBJ2-5; 12 bases line up with TRBD2. The CDR3 here is CASSHRLAGEETQYF. The CDR3 DNA reads TGTGCCAGCAGCCATCGACTAGCGGGGGAGGAGACCCAGTACTTC.